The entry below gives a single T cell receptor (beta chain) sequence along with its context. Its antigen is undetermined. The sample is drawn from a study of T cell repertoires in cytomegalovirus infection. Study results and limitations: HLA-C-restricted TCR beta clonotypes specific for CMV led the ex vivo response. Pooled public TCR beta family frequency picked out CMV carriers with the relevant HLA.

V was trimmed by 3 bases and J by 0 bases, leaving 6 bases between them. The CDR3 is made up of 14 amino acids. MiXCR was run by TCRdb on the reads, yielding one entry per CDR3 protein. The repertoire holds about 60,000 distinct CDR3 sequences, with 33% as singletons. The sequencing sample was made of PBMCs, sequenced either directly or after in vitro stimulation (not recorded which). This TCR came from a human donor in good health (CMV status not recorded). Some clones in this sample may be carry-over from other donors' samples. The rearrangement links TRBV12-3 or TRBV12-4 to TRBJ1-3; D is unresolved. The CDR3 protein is CASSFWSSGNTIYF. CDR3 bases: TGTGCCAGCAGTTTTTGGAGCTCTGGAAACACCATATATTTT.